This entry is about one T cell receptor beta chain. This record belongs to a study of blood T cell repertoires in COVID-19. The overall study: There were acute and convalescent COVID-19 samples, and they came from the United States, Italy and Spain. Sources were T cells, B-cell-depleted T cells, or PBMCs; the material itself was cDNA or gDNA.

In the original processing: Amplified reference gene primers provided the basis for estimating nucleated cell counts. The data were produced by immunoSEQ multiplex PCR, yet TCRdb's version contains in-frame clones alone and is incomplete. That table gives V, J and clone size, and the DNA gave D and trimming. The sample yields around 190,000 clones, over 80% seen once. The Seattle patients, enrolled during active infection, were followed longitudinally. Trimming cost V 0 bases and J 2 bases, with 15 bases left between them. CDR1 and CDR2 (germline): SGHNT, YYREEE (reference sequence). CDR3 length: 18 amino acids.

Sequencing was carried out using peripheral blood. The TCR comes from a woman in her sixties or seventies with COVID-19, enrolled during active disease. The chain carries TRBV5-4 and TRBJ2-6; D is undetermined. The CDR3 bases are TGTGCCAGCAGCTTGGTAGCCGGTACGGCGGCTGGGGCCAACGTCCTGACTTTC. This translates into CASSLVAGTAAGANVLTF.